The entry that follows covers one T cell receptor beta chain sequence. This sample is part of a study of shared clonotypes between healthy human individuals. The CDR3 consists of 14 residues. Germline loops: CDR1 MNHNY, CDR2 SVGAGI (reference sequence). Trimming pared 2 bases from V and 8 bases from J, leaving 15 bases between. Deep was the level used in running the assay. How the authors handled the data: As immunoSEQ supplied junction-only sequences (without quality scores), filtering differed. The table came from immunoSEQ multiplex PCR; TCRdb's copy has only in-frame clones and leaves some out. D and trimming come from the DNA, and the V and J calls and clone size come from that table. The table has roughly 1.4 million clones, 97% to 99% seen once.

The sequencing input was naive CD4+ T cells sorted from blood. Described subset: CD45RA+ positively selected. The TCR was taken from a man aged 30 to 39 in good health. The chain recombines TRBV6-6 with TRBJ1-2; tentatively, D is TRBD1 (6 bases). The CDR3, as DNA: TGTGCCAGCAGTTACCCCGGACAGCGTCGGGGCTACACCTTC. It encodes CASSYPGQRRGYTF.